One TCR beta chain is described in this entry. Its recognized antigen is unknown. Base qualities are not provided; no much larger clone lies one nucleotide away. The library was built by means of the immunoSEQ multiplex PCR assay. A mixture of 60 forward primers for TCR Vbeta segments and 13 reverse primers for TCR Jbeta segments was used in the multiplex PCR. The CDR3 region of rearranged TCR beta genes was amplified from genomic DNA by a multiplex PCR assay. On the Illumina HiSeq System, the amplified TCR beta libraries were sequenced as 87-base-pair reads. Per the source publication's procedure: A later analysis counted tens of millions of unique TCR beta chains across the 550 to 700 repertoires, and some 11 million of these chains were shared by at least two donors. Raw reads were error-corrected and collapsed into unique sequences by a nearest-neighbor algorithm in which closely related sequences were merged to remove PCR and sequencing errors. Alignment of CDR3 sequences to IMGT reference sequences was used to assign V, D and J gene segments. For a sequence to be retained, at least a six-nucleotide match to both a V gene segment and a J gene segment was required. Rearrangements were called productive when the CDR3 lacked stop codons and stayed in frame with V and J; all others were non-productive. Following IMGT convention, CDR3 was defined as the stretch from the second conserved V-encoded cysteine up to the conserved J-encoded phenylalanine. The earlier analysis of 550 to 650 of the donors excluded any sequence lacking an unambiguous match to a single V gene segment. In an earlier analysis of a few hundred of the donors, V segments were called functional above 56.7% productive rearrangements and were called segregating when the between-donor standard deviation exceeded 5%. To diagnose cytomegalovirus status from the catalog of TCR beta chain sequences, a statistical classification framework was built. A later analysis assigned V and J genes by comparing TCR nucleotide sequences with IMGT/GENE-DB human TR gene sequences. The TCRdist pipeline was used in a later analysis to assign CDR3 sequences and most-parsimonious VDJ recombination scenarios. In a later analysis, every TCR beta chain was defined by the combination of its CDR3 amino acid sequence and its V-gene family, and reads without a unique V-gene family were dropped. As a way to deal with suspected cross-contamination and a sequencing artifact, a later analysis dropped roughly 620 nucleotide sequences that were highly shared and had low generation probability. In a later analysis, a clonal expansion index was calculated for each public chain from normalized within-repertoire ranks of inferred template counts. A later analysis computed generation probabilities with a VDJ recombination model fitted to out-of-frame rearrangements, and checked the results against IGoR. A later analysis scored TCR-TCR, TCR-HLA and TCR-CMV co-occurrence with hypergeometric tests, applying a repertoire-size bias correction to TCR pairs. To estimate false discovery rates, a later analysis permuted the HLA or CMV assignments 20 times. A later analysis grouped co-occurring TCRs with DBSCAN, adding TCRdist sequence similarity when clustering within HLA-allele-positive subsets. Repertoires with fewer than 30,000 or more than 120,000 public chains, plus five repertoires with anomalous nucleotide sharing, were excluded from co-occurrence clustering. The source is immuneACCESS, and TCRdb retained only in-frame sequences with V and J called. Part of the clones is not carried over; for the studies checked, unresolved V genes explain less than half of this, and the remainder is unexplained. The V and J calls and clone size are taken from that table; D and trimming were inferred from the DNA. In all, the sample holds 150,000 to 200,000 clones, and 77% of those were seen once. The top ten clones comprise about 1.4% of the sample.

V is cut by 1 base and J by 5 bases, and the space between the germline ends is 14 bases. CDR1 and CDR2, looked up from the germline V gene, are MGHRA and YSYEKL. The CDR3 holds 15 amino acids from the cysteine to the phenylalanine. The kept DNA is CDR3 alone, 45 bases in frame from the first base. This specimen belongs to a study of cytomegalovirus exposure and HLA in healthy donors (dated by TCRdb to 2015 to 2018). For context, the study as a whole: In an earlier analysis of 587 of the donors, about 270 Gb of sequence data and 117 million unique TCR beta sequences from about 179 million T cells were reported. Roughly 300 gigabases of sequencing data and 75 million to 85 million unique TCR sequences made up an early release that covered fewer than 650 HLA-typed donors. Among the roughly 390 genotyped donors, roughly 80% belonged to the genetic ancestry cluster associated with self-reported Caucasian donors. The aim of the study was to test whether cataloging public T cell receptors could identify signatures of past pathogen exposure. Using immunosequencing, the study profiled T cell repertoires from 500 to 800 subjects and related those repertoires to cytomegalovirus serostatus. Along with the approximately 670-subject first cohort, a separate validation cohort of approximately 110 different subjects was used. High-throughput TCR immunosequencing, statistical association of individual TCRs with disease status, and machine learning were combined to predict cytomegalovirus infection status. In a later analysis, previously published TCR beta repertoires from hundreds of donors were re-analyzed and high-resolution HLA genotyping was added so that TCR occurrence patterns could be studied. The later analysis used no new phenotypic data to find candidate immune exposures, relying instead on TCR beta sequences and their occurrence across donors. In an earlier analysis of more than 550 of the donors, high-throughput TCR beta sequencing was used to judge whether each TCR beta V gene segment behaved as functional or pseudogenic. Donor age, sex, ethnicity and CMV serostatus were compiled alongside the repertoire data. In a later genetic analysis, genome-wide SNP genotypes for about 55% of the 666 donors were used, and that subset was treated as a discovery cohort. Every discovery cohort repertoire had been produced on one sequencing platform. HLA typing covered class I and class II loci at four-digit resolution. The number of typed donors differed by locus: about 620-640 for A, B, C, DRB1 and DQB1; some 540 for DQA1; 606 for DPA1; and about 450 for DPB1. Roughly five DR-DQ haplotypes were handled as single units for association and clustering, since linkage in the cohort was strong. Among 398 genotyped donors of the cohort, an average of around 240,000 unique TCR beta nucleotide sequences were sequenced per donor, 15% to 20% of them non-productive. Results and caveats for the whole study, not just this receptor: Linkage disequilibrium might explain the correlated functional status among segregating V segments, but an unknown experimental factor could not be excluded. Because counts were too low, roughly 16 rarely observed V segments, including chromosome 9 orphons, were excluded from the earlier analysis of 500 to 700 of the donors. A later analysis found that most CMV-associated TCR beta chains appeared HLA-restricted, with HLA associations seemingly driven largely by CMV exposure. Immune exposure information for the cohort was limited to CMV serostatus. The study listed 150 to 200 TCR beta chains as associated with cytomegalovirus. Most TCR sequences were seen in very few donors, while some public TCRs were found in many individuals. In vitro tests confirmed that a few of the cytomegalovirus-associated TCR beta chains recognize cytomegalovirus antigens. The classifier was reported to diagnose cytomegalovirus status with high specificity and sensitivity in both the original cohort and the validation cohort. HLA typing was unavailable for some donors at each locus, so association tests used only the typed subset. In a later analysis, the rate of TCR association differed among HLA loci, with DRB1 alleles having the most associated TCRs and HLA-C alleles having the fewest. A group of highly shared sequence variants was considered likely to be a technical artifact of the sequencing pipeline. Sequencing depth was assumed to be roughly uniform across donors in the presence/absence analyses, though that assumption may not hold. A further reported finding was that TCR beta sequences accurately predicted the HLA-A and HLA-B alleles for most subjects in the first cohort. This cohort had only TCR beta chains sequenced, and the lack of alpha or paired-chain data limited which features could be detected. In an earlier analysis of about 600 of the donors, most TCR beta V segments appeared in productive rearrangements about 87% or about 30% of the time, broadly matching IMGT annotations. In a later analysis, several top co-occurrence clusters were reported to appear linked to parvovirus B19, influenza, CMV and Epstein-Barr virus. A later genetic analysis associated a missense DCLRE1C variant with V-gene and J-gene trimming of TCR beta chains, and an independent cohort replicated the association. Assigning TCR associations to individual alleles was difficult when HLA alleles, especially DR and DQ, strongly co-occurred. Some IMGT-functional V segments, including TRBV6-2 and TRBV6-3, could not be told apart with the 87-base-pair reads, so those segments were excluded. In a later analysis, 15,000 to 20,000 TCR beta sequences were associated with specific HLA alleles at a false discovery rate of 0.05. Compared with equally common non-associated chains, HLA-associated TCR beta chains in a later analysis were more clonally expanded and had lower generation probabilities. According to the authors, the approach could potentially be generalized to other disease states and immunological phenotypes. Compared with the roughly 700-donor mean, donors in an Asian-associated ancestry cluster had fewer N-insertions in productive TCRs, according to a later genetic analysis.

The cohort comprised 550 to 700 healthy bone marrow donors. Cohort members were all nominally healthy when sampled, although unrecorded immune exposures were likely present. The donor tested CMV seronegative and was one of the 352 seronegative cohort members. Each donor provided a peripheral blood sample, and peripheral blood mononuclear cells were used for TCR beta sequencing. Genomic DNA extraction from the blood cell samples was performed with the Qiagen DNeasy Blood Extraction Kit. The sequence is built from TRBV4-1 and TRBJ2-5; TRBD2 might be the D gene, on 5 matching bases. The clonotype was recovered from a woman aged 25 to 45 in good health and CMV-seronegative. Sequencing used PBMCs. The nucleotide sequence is TGCGCCAGCAGCCAAGTCGCCTCGGGGTGGGAGACCCAGTACTTC. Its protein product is CASSQVASGWETQYF.